These 15 T cell receptor beta chains were sequenced from one sample in a study of shared clonotypes between healthy human individuals (dated by TCRdb to 2020 to 2022). CD8 naive samples consisted of CD45RO-negative cells that were positively selected for CCR7, yielding a CD45RA+CCR7+ population without TemRA cells. Receptors were amplified or captured by the immunoSEQ multiplex PCR assay. This is the immuneACCESS table as TCRdb keeps it, with only in-frame sequences that have V and J called. A part of the clones is gone; compared with another copy, unresolved V genes explain less than half, and the rest is unexplained. This sample comprises around 1.9 million clones, approximately 94% of them detected only once. The ten top clones hold approximately 1.7% of the sample. What was sequenced was naive CD8+ T cells from PBMCs. The sample's cell subset or site label, decoded: CD45RA+CCR7+. These receptors were taken from a man between 18 and 29 years old in good health. Some clones in this sample may be carry-over from other donors' samples.

This clone was seen only once. This chain links TRBV7-9 with TRBJ2-5; 9 nucleotides align to TRBD2. The V gene's germline CDR1 is SEHNR and CDR2 FQNEAQ (reference sequence). V lost 1 base, J lost 4 bases, and 7 bases stayed unmatched. CDR3 length: 16 residues. The CDR3 spells CASSLGRREGRETQYF. CDR3 coding DNA: TGTGCCAGCAGCTTAGGTCGGCGGGAGGGCCGAGAGACCCAGTACTTC.

V gene TRBV28 combines with J gene TRBJ1-4, with 8 nucleotides matching TRBD1. CDR1 MDHEN and CDR2 SYDVKM come from the germline V gene. The V segment lost 2 bases and the J segment 1 base; nucleotides outside the gene matches: 6. The CDR3 covers 17 residues. The CDR3 DNA reads TGTGCCAGCAGTTTAATTATGGACAGGGAAACTAATGAAAAACTGTTTTTT. This encodes CASSLIMDRETNEKLFF.

The J gene is TRBJ1-2, the V gene TRBV5-5; D uncertain. Trimming took off 3 bases at V and 1 base at J, with 10 bases between the two ends. The germline V gene has CDR1 SGHKS and CDR2 YYEKEE (reference sequence). CDR3 length: 14 amino acids. CDR3 amino acids: CASSSAVLNYGYTF. CDR3 in DNA: TGTGCCAGCAGCTCGGCCGTACTTAACTATGGCTACACCTTC.

The chain combines TRBV5-4 with TRBJ2-5; unclear D gene. V was clipped by 4 bases and J by 5 bases, with 15 bases between them. Germline CDR1 SGHNT, CDR2 YYREEE (reference sequence). The CDR3 spans 14 residues. CDR3 DNA sequence: TGTGCCAGCAGCCACCCTTGGACCGGGGAGACCCAGTACTTC. This codes for CASSHPWTGETQYF.

The chain carries TRBV13 and TRBJ1-2; the match to TRBD1 covers 9 bases. In germline, CDR1 is PRHDT, CDR2 FYEKMQ (reference sequence). This CDR3 region has 14 residues. Germline trimming cut 5 bases from V and 6 bases from J; bases unmatched to any gene: 7. The DNA for the CDR3 is TGTGCCAGCAGCACAACCGGGACAGGGCATGGCTACACCTTC. Encoded protein: CASSTTGTGHGYTF.

The V and J genes are TRBV28 and TRBJ2-5; possible D gene TRBD1, 7 bases. With 6 bases removed from V and 4 bases from J, the gap between germline ends came to 15 bases. Germline CDR1 and CDR2: MDHEN and SYDVKM. The length of the CDR3 is 14 residues. The CDR3 sequence: CASSPGGLGETQYF. The DNA of the CDR3 is TGTGCCAGCAGCCCAGGGGGGTTGGGAGAGACCCAGTACTTC.

This chain connects TRBV28 to TRBJ2-7; 10 nucleotides match TRBD2. Trimming cost V 6 bases and J 3 bases; bases outside gene matches: 5. Per the germline V gene, CDR1 is MDHEN and CDR2 is SYDVKM. This CDR3 has 14 amino acids. In nucleotides, the CDR3 is TGTGCCAGCAGCTCCAGACTAGCGGGCTACGAGCAGTACTTC. It yields the protein CASSSRLAGYEQYF.

This clone came up once. This chain connects TRBV28 to TRBJ1-3; the match to TRBD1 covers 7 bases. The CDR3 consists of 18 residues. Germline lookup yields CDR1 MDHEN and CDR2 SYDVKM. The V gene end was trimmed by 3 bases and the J gene end by 3 bases; junction bases not matched to a gene: 14. The CDR3 nucleotides read TGTGCCAGCAGTTTCCCGGCCCTAGACAGGGAGGATGGAAACACCATATATTTT. Protein product: CASSFPALDREDGNTIYF.

On this clone: Other nucleotide sequences from this sample produce the same CDR3. The chain joins TRBV7-6 to TRBJ2-5, with 7 bases fitting TRBD2. J was trimmed by 4 bases and V by 3 bases; bases with no gene match: 2. Germline CDR1 is SGHVS and CDR2 is FNYEAQ. There are 13 residues in the CDR3. This CDR3 is CASSLGLRETQYF. CDR3 in DNA: TGTGCCAGCAGCTTGGGACTACGAGAGACCCAGTACTTC. The full variable domain, its missing parts supplied by reference TRBV7-6 and TRBJ2-5, is GAGVSQSPRYKVTKRGQDVALRCDPISGHVSLYWYRQALGQGPEFLTYFNYEAQQDKSGLPNDRFSAERPEGSISTLTIQRTEQRDSAMYRCASSLGLRETQYFGPGTRLLVL.

The rearrangement uses TRBV11-2 and TRBJ1-4; 7 bases fit TRBD1. Germline V gene lookup returns CDR1 SGHAT and CDR2 FQNNGV. The V and J ends lost 5 bases and 4 bases, in that order; junction bases with no gene match: 7. CDR3 length: 15 residues. The CDR3 DNA sequence: TGTGCCAGCAGCCCGACGGGACAGTTTAATGAAAAACTGTTTTTT. It is translated as CASSPTGQFNEKLFF.

This clone was observed once. This chain links TRBV28 with TRBJ2-5, with D possibly TRBD1 on 6 matching bases. Germline V gene lookup returns CDR1 MDHEN and CDR2 SYDVKM. The CDR3 runs to 14 residues. Trimming removed 3 bases at V and 1 base at J, with 9 bases between. CDR3 sequence: CASSFAGVQETQYF. CDR3 nucleotide sequence: TGTGCCAGCAGTTTTGCAGGGGTCCAAGAGACCCAGTACTTC.

The rearrangement joins TRBV28 to TRBJ2-7; TRBD2 aligns across 11 bases. CDR1 and CDR2 from the germline V gene are MDHEN and SYDVKM. The CDR3 is 17 amino acids. V shed 6 bases, J shed 1 base, and the junction held 11 bases outside the gene matches. CDR3 loop: CASSGLSGLAVSYEQYF. As DNA, the CDR3 is TGTGCCAGCAGCGGATTATCGGGACTAGCGGTTTCCTACGAGCAGTACTTC.

The chain is built from TRBV5-5 and TRBJ2-7, with TRBD1 identical over 7 bases. The V and J ends lost 2 bases and 2 bases, in that order; junction bases with no gene match: 13. Germline-derived CDR1 and CDR2 are SGHKS and YYEKEE (reference sequence). The CDR3 has 17 amino acids. The CDR3 sequence: CASSFDPGTAEAYEQYF. For the CDR3, the DNA is TGTGCCAGCAGCTTTGACCCCGGGACAGCTGAAGCCTACGAGCAGTACTTC. The entire variable domain, with the rest obtained from reference TRBV5-5 and TRBJ2-7, is as follows: DAGVTQSPTHLIKTRGQQVTLRCSPISGHKSVSWYQQVLGQGPQFIFQYYEKEERGRGNFPDRFSARQFPNYSSELNVNALLLGDSALYLCASSFDPGTAEAYEQYFGPGTRLTVT.

This clone was seen a few times. The chain couples TRBV7-9 to TRBJ1-1; D is ambiguous. This CDR3 has 13 amino acids. Trimming took off 0 bases at V and 7 bases at J, with 9 bases between the two ends. From germline, CDR1 is SEHNR and CDR2 FQNEAQ (reference sequence). The CDR3 spells CASSLAIGFEAFF. In DNA, the CDR3 is TGTGCCAGCAGCTTAGCGATAGGGTTTGAAGCTTTCTTT.

The V gene is TRBV30, the J gene TRBJ2-1; tentative D call: TRBD1 (6 bases). V dropped 5 bases and J dropped 6 bases, with 17 bases sitting between them. Germline V gene lookup returns CDR1 GTSNPN and CDR2 SVGIG (reference sequence). CDR3 length: 14 residues. CDR3 nucleotides: TGTGCCTGGGCGGAGGACAGCGCCGTCAATGAGCAGTTCTTC. As protein: CAWAEDSAVNEQFF. The full variable domain, rest sourced from reference TRBV30 and TRBJ2-1, is SQTIHQWPATLVQPVGSPLSLECTVEGTSNPNLYWYRQAAGRGLQLLFYSVGIGQISSEVPQNLSASRPQDRQFILSSKKLLLSDSGFYLCAWAEDSAVNEQFFGPGTRLTVL.